This entry is about one T cell receptor beta chain. What it binds is unknown. Generated by immunoSEQ multiplex PCR, the TCRdb table keeps only in-frame clones and is missing some. The sample includes about 400,000 clones, about 89% of them seen just once. Treatment of the sample: over 15 received Ad26.COV2.S at low or high dose, single or two shots; a few received placebo; per-sample allocation not given. Sampling took place 63 days after the first vaccine or placebo injection. This sample is drawn from a study of Ad26.COV2.S vaccination and SARS-CoV-2 variants. Across the whole study: Donor participated within the Ad26.COV2.S arm of the COV1001 trial. Each vaccinee took Ad26.COV2.S intramuscularly, once or twice 56 days apart. Findings of the study overall: Breadth measured for non-spike TCRs was similar across vaccine and placebo recipients. An underestimation of total T cell responses may have resulted from the TCR breadth and depth analyses.

Germline CDR1 reads LNHNV; CDR2 reads YYDKDF (reference sequence). The CDR3 totals 16 residues. V lost 1 base to trimming and J lost 3 bases, with 14 bases between them. Source: peripheral blood, taken in a trial of Ad26.COV2.S vaccine versus placebo. V usage is TRBV15 and J usage is TRBJ2-3, with a weak D call TRBD2 (5 bases). The TCR sequence derives from a person aged 18-65 years who received the Ad26.COV2.S COVID-19 vaccine or a placebo. CDR3 nucleotides: TGTGCCACCAGCAGAGGGGCCCGGTCGGGGACAGATACGCAGTATTTT. It codes for CATSRGARSGTDTQYF.